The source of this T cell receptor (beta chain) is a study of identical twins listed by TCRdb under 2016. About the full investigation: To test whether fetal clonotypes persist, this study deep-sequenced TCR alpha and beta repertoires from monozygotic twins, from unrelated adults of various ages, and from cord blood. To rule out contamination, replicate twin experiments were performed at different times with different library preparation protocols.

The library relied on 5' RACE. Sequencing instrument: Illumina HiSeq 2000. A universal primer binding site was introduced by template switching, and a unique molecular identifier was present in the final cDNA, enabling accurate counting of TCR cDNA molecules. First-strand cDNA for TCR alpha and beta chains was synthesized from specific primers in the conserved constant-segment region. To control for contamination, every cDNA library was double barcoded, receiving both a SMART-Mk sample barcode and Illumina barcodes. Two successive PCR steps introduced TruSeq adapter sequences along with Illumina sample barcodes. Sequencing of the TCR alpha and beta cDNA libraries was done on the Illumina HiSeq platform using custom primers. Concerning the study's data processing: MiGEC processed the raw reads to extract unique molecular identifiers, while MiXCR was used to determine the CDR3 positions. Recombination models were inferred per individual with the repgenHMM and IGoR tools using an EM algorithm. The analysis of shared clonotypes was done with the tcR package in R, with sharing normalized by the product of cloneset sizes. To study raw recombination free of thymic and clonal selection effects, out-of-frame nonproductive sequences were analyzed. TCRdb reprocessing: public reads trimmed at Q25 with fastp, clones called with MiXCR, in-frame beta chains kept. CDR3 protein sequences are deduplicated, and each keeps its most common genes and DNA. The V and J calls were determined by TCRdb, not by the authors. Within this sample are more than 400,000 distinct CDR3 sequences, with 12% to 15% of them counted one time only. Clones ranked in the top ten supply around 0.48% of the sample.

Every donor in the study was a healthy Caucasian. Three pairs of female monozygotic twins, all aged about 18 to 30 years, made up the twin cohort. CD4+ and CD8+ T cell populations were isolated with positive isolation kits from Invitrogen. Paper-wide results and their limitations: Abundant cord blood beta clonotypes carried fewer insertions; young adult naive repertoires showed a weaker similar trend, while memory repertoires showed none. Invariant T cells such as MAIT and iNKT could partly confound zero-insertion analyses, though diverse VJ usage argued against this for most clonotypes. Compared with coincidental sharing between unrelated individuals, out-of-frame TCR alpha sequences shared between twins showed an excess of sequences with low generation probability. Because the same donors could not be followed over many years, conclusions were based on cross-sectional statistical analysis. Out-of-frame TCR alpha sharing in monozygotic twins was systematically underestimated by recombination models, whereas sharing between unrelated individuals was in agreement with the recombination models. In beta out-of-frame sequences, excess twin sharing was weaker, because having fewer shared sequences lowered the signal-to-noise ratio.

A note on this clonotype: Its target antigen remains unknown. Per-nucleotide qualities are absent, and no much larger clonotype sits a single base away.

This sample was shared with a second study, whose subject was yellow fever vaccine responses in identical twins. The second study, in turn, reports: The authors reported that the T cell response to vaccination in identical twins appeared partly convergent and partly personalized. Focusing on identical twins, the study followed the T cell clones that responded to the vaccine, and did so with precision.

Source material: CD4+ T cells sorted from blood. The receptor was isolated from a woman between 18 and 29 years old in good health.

The nucleotides read TGTGCCAGCAGTTTAGACAGGGGGCGCAGCTACGAGCAGTACTTC. This is translated as CASSLDRGRSYEQYF. The sequence links TRBV12-3 or TRBV12-4 to TRBJ2-7; TRBD1 matches 9 bases in the middle. Including the terminal cysteine and phenylalanine, the CDR3 comprises 15 residues. Only the CDR3 portion is preserved as DNA: 45 bases, with reading frame beginning at the first base. Trimming leaves V shorter by 1 base and J shorter by 3 bases, with the junction holding 4 bases beyond the gene matches.